The 23 T cell receptor beta chains given below trace back to one sample, sequenced in a study of cytomegalovirus exposure and HLA in healthy donors. Clones were read by immunoSEQ multiplex PCR, and TCRdb kept only the in-frame ones, dropping some. This table has about 220,000 clones, just over 85% appearing once. Source material: PBMCs. Receptors originate from a woman younger than 30 in good health and CMV-seronegative.

V usage is TRBV7-2 and J usage is TRBJ2-7; 7 bases are shared with TRBD2. The CDR3 covers 16 residues. With V trimmed by 5 bases and J by 0 bases, 10 bases remained unmatched. Germline-derived CDR1 and CDR2 are SGHTA and FQGNSA. Here the CDR3 reads CASSVSSGWSSYEQYF. CDR3 nucleotide sequence: TGTGCCAGCAGCGTCTCTAGCGGTTGGAGCTCCTACGAGCAGTACTTC.

This sequence joins TRBV7-5 and TRBJ2-7; the table's D call, TRBD1, has no DNA check behind it. TRBV7-5 is a listed pseudogene. CDR3 size: 14 residues. The CDR3 DNA reads as TGTGCCAGAAGCGGGAGGGACAGGGGTCCCGAGCAGTACTTC. It yields the protein CARSGRDRGPEQYF.

The chain couples TRBV27 to TRBJ2-5, with D tentatively TRBD1 (5 bases). This CDR3 comprises 14 residues. Trimming took 3 bases from V and 6 from J, leaving 14 bases between them. The V gene's germline CDR1 is MNHEY and CDR2 SMNVEV (reference sequence). The DNA for the CDR3 is TGTGCCAGCAGTTTTTTATGGGGCCCTAAGACCCAGTACTTC. Protein product: CASSFLWGPKTQYF.

This clone was recorded once. This chain links TRBV27 with TRBJ2-7; maybe TRBD1 (6 bases). The V gene lost 2 bases and the J gene lost 3 bases, with 11 bases spanning the gap. Germline lookup yields CDR1 MNHEY and CDR2 SMNVEV (reference sequence). This CDR3 has 14 amino acids. The CDR3 reads CASSLAGGGYEQYF. The CDR3 DNA reads as TGTGCCAGCAGTTTAGCTGGGGGCGGCTACGAGCAGTACTTC.

V gene TRBV15 combines with J gene TRBJ2-5; tentatively, D is TRBD1 (6 bases). CDR1 is LNHNV and CDR2 is YYDKDF in the germline V gene (reference sequence). The ends were cut back, 2 bases at V and 2 bases at J, with 9 bases in the middle. CDR3 size: 14 residues. Written as DNA, the CDR3 is TGTGCCACCAGCAGATCCGGGACACAAGAGACCCAGTACTTC. It translates to CATSRSGTQETQYF.

The chain is built from TRBV19 and TRBJ1-1; D is unclear. Germline assignment: CDR1 LNHDA and CDR2 SQIVND (reference sequence). The CDR3 runs to 16 residues. V shed 7 bases and J shed 1 base, with 19 bases lying between them. For the CDR3, the DNA is TGTGCCAGTAAGGTCTTAGCGACTAGTTGGAACACTGAAGCTTTCTTT. It codes for CASKVLATSWNTEAFF.

The table lists this clone with a count of one. The CDR3 loop reads CASSLEGTSGRTPLYEQYF. The CDR3 nucleotides are TGTGCCAGCAGCTTGGAGGGGACTAGCGGGAGGACGCCTCTCTACGAGCAGTACTTC. J is TRBJ2-7 and V is TRBV5-4; 15 bases match TRBD2. The CDR3 loop spans 19 amino acids. V dropped 0 bases and J dropped 3; count of bases not matched to a gene: 10. The V gene's germline CDR1 is SGHNT and CDR2 YYREEE (reference sequence).

This chain links TRBV4-1 with TRBJ1-5; 7 bases line up with TRBD1. The germline gives CDR1 MGHRA, CDR2 YSYEKL. Trimming cost V 6 bases and J 3 bases; bases outside gene matches: 2. The CDR3 consists of 13 residues. This CDR3 is CASRGTANQPQHF. The DNA for the CDR3 is TGCGCCAGCAGAGGGACAGCCAATCAGCCCCAGCATTTT.

V and J are TRBV28 and TRBJ2-7, with 8 bases that match TRBD2. With V trimmed by 2 bases and J by 6 bases, 9 bases remained unmatched. The CDR3 has 15 residues. The germline V gene has CDR1 MDHEN and CDR2 SYDVKM. The chain's CDR3 is CASSLASGSPVEQYF. Written as DNA, the CDR3 is TGTGCCAGCAGTTTAGCCAGCGGGAGTCCCGTCGAGCAGTACTTC.

The V gene is TRBV6-1, the J gene TRBJ1-1; D is possibly TRBD1 (5 bases). The CDR3 contains 14 residues. Germline CDR1 is MNHNS and CDR2 is SASEGT. V shed 6 bases and J shed 0 bases, with 11 bases lying between them. The CDR3 coding sequence is TGTGCCAGCAGGCGGGACCTCCTGAACACTGAAGCTTTCTTT. It is translated as CASRRDLLNTEAFF.

The chain joins TRBV18 to TRBJ2-1; D is possibly TRBD2 (5 bases). With 3 bases removed from V and 8 bases from J, the gap between germline ends came to 17 bases. The germline V gene has CDR1 KGHSH and CDR2 LQKENI. The CDR3 length is 15 residues. CDR3 bases: TGTGCCAGCTCACCTGTGGACTCCCCGCGCGATGAGCAGTTCTTC. Protein sequence: CASSPVDSPRDEQFF. The whole variable domain, filled in from reference TRBV18 and TRBJ2-1, reads NAGVMQNPRHLVRRRGQEARLRCSPMKGHSHVYWYRQLPEEGLKFMVYLQKENIIDESGMPKERFSAEFPKEGPSILRIQQVVRGDSAAYFCASSPVDSPRDEQFFGPGTRLTVL.

V usage is TRBV29-1 and J usage is TRBJ1-1; weak D call: TRBD1 (6 bases). The CDR3 covers 13 residues. V was pared by 3 bases and J by 6 bases, with 14 bases between. Per germline, CDR1 SQVTM and CDR2 ANQGSEA. DNA for the CDR3: TGCAGCGTTGAGTCTCCGGGGGGCCCTGAAGCTTTCTTT. Its translation is CSVESPGGPEAFF.

Worth noting for this clone: The junction shows a germline mismatch at one end, possibly a read error. This chain connects TRBV7-2 to TRBJ2-1, with unresolved D. This CDR3 is 9 amino acids long. Germline assignment: CDR1 SGHTA and CDR2 FQGNSA. CDR3 amino acids: CASSFCVLF. The CDR3, as DNA: TGTGCCAGCAGCTTCTGCGTGCTCTTC. Combining the CDR3 with reference TRBV7-2 and TRBJ2-1 gives the whole variable domain GAGVSQSPSNKVTEKGKDVELRCDPISGHTALYWYRQSLGQGLEFLIYFQGNSAPDKSGLPSDRFSAERTGGSVSTLTIQRTQQEDSAVYLCASSFCVLFGPGTRLTVL.

The V call is TRBV4-2, the J call TRBJ2-3; 8 positions agree with TRBD2. V was clipped by 0 bases and J by 1 base; unmatched bases: 6. Germline V lookup: CDR1 LGHNA, CDR2 YNFKEQ. CDR3 length: 17 amino acids. In DNA, the CDR3 is TGTGCCAGCAGCCAAGAAGGTGAGACTAGCGGCACAGATACGCAGTATTTT. As protein: CASSQEGETSGTDTQYF.

The chain recombines TRBV9 with TRBJ2-2, with 10 nucleotides matching TRBD2. The length of the CDR3 is 15 residues. Germline-derived CDR1 and CDR2 are SGDLS and YYNGEE. The J segment lost 6 bases and the V segment lost 1 base, leaving 3 bases of the junction unmatched. The CDR3 reads CASSVSSGSAGELFF. CDR3 nucleotides: TGTGCCAGCAGCGTATCTAGCGGGAGTGCCGGGGAGCTGTTTTTT.

The V and J genes are TRBV9 and TRBJ1-1; TRBD1 matches at 7 bases. V shed 4 bases and J 3 bases; nucleotides not matched to a gene: 9. The V gene's germline CDR1 is SGDLS and CDR2 YYNGEE. The CDR3 has 15 residues. Written as DNA, the CDR3 is TGTGCCAGCAGCTTGATAGAGGGGGCTTACACTGAAGCTTTCTTT. This codes for CASSLIEGAYTEAFF.

The chain has TRBV7-2 and TRBJ2-2; a weak D match, TRBD2 (6 bases). The CDR3 spans 14 residues. The V gene lost 5 bases and the J gene lost 4 bases, with 11 bases spanning the gap. Per the germline V gene, CDR1 is SGHTA and CDR2 is FQGNSA. This CDR3 is CASSDGSFTGELFF. The CDR3, as DNA: TGTGCCAGCAGCGACGGGAGTTTCACCGGGGAGCTGTTTTTT.

The chain combines TRBV2 with TRBJ2-7; tentative D call: TRBD2 (5 bases). The ends were cut back, 8 bases at V and 3 bases at J, with 11 bases in the middle. Germline CDR1 reads SNHLY; CDR2 reads FYNNEI. The CDR3 has 12 amino acids. The chain's CDR3 is CASEGRGYEQYF. The CDR3 region has the DNA TGTGCCAGCGAGGGAAGAGGCTACGAGCAGTACTTC. The full variable domain, in which reference TRBV2 and TRBJ2-7 provide the parts outside the CDR3, is EPEVTQTPSHQVTQMGQEVILRCVPISNHLYFYWYRQILGQKVEFLVSFYNNEISEKSEIFDDQFSVERPDGSNFTLKIRSTKLEDSAMYFCASEGRGYEQYFGPGTRLTVT.

The chain links TRBV27 to TRBJ2-7, with 10 bases lining up with TRBD2. Germline CDR1 MNHEY, CDR2 SMNVEV (reference sequence). CDR3 size: 16 residues. The ends lost 0 bases at V and 4 bases at J; junction bases unmatched: 6. The DNA of the CDR3 is TGTGCCAGCAGTTTATCGGTTCCAGCGGGAGGGTACGAGCAGTACTTC. Encoded protein: CASSLSVPAGGYEQYF.

The chain uses TRBV9 and TRBJ2-1; 9 bases match TRBD2. The J segment lost 5 bases and the V segment lost 4 bases, leaving 7 bases of the junction unmatched. The CDR3 runs 15 residues. Germline V gene lookup returns CDR1 SGDLS and CDR2 YYNGEE. The CDR3 reads CASSLAGRGDNEQFF. DNA of the CDR3: TGTGCCAGCAGCCTAGCGGGGAGGGGGGACAATGAGCAGTTCTTC.

CDR3 DNA sequence: TGTGCCAGCAGTGAGATACAGGGCTACGAGCAGTACTTC. Translating it yields CASSEIQGYEQYF. This rearrangement joins TRBV6-5 to TRBJ2-7; D is possibly TRBD1 (6 bases). V gave up 5 bases and J gave up 3 bases, with 11 bases separating them. The germline CDR1 and CDR2 sequences are MNHEY and SVGAGI. This CDR3 has 13 residues.

This clone has only a few counts. V and J are TRBV2 and TRBJ2-1, with 8 bases fitting TRBD2. Trimming at V came to 6 bases and at J to 5 bases, leaving 6 bases not matched to a gene. The germline gives CDR1 SNHLY, CDR2 FYNNEI. This CDR3 is built from 14 residues. CDR3: CASSRLARDNEQFF. CDR3 sequence (DNA): TGTGCCAGCAGCAGACTAGCGAGAGACAATGAGCAGTTCTTC. Combining the CDR3 with reference TRBV2 and TRBJ2-1 gives the whole variable domain EPEVTQTPSHQVTQMGQEVILRCVPISNHLYFYWYRQILGQKVEFLVSFYNNEISEKSEIFDDQFSVERPDGSNFTLKIRSTKLEDSAMYFCASSRLARDNEQFFGPGTRLTVL.

The chain is built from TRBV12-5 and TRBJ2-7; 7 nucleotides line up with TRBD2. CDR3 size: 15 residues. The trim removed 7 bases at V and 0 bases at J, leaving 9 bases unmatched. The germline V gene has CDR1 LGHNT and CDR2 FRNRAP. The CDR3 is CASAAGAGRSYEQYF. Written as DNA, the CDR3 is TGTGCTAGTGCCGCGGGAGCGGGACGCTCCTACGAGCAGTACTTC. The entire variable domain, with the rest obtained from reference TRBV12-5 and TRBJ2-7, is as follows: DARVTQTPRHKVTEMGQEVTMRCQPILGHNTVFWYRQTMMQGLELLAYFRNRAPLDDSGMPKDRFSAEMPDATLATLKIQPSEPRDSAVYFCASAAGAGRSYEQYFGPGTRLTVT.